A selection of T cell receptor beta chains follows, all from one sample in a study of T cell responses to AZD1222 COVID-19 vaccine. Method: immunoSEQ multiplex PCR; TCRdb's copy keeps in-frame clones and lacks some. The sample has about 72,000 clones; around 89% are singletons. Sample: peripheral blood, taken 28 days after the second AZD1222 dose. The receptors stem from an adult who received the AZD1222 COVID-19 vaccine. CDR3s include the opening cysteine and the closing phenylalanine or tryptophan. The order of the fields is clone size, D gene, J gene, V gene, CDR3 protein, CDR3 DNA. The D gene is left open where the match is weak. Not every row has a clone size; where given, it reads once, few, many or a size class.

. | . | TRBJ2-5 | TRBV9 | CASSDGRAYKGETQYF | TGTGCCAGCAGCGATGGCCGGGCCTATAAGGGGGAGACCCAGTACTTC
. | . | TRBJ2-1 | TRBV28 | CASTVTRDLPSSYNEQFF | TGTGCCAGCACCGTTACTAGGGACCTCCCCAGCTCCTACAATGAGCAGTTCTTC
. | TRBD2 | TRBJ2-2 | TRBV6-2/TRBV6-3 | CASSRGTSTGELFF | TGTGCCAGCAGTCGCGGGACTAGCACCGGGGAGCTGTTTTTT
once | TRBD1 | TRBJ1-5 | TRBV28 | CASSFTGGNQPQHF | TGTGCCAGCAGTTTCACAGGGGGCAATCAGCCCCAGCATTTT
. | . | TRBJ2-5 | TRBV13 | CASSSTGTKETQYF | TGTGCCAGCAGCTCGACAGGGACTAAAGAGACCCAGTACTTC
. | TRBD2 | TRBJ2-7 | TRBV2 | CASSGSGAYEQYF | TGTGCCAGCAGTGGAAGCGGGGCCTACGAGCAGTACTTC
few | . | TRBJ1-5 | TRBV12-3/TRBV12-4 | CASSQGSNQPQHF | TGTGCCAGCAGCCAAGGGAGCAATCAGCCCCAGCATTTT
. | . | TRBJ2-6 | TRBV19 | CASSITGGGGAGANVLTF | TGTGCCAGTAGTATTACCGGGGGCGGGGGAGCCGGGGCCAACGTCCTGACTTTC
. | . | TRBJ1-1 | TRBV19 | CASSLTVLDIGTEAFF | TGTGCCAGTAGTCTCACCGTTTTAGACATTGGCACTGAAGCTTTCTTT
. | . | TRBJ1-2 | TRBV19 | CASSMGQGLFYGYTF | TGTGCCAGTAGTATGGGTCAGGGTCTTTTCTATGGCTACACCTTC
. | TRBD1 | TRBJ1-2 | TRBV29-1 | CSLRDREYGYTF | TGCAGCCTTCGGGACAGGGAGTATGGCTACACCTTC
once | . | TRBJ2-1 | TRBV10-3 | CAASIPGSQNEQFF | TGTGCCGCCTCTATTCCCGGATCCCAGAATGAGCAGTTCTTC
. | TRBD1 | TRBJ1-5 | TRBV5-6 | CASSSGTANQPQHF | TGTGCCAGCAGCTCAGGGACAGCGAATCAGCCCCAGCATTTT
. | . | TRBJ2-7 | TRBV11-3 | CASSLVGYVYEQYF | TGTGCCAGCAGCTTAGTGGGGTACGTCTACGAGCAGTACTTC
once | TRBD1 | TRBJ2-7 | TRBV19 | CASSARDRGSHEQYF | TGTGCCAGTAGTGCCAGGGACAGGGGAAGCCACGAGCAGTACTTC
. | . | TRBJ1-2 | TRBV7-8 | CASSLATEANYGYTF | TGTGCCAGCAGCTTAGCGACAGAAGCTAACTATGGCTACACCTTC
. | . | TRBJ2-2 | TRBV5-1 | CASSLGVITGELFF | TGCGCCAGCAGCTTGGGGGTGATCACCGGGGAGCTGTTTTTT
. | TRBD1 | TRBJ1-1 | TRBV19 | CASRPGTGVSEAFF | TGTGCCAGTAGACCCGGGACAGGGGTCTCAGAAGCTTTCTTT
. | . | TRBJ2-7 | TRBV5-4 | CASSTGGRDEQYF | TGTGCCAGCAGCACGGGGGGCAGGGACGAGCAGTACTTC
. | TRBD2 | TRBJ2-7 | TRBV4-1 | CASSGRDSDYEQYF | TGCGCCAGCAGTGGGAGGGACTCGGACTACGAGCAGTACTTC
. | . | TRBJ2-5 | TRBV12-3/TRBV12-4 | CASSLGFQETQYF | TGTGCCAGCAGTTTGGGGTTTCAAGAGACCCAGTACTTC
once | . | TRBJ2-5 | TRBV18 | CASSPRRGWEETQYF | TGTGCCAGCTCACCACGCAGGGGCTGGGAAGAGACCCAGTACTTC
. | TRBD1 | TRBJ1-2 | TRBV6-5 | CASSLDREHGYTF | TGTGCCAGCAGTTTGGACAGGGAACATGGCTACACCTTC
. | . | TRBJ2-1 | TRBV7-3 | CASTNTGPHEQFF | TGTGCCAGCACTAATACAGGGCCCCATGAGCAGTTCTTC
few | TRBD1 | TRBJ1-5 | TRBV27 | CASSQGQGEQPQHF | TGTGCCAGCAGCCAAGGACAGGGGGAGCAGCCCCAGCATTTT
. | TRBD1 | TRBJ1-6 | TRBV5-1 | CASSSGGAGDNSPLHF | TGCGCCAGCAGCTCAGGGGGCGCAGGGGATAATTCACCCCTCCACTTT
. | . | TRBJ2-7 | TRBV2 | CASSEGYEQYF | TGTGCCAGCAGTGAAGGTTACGAGCAGTACTTC
. | . | TRBJ2-1 | TRBV15 | CATSRTRSYNEQFF | TGTGCCACCAGCAGAACGCGCTCCTACAATGAGCAGTTCTTC
. | . | TRBJ2-2 | TRBV14 | CASRGFNTGELFF | TGTGCCAGTAGGGGGTTCAACACCGGGGAGCTGTTTTTT
once | . | TRBJ1-6 | TRBV6-5 | CASNGPENNSPLHF | TGTGCCAGCAATGGACCGGAGAATAATTCACCCCTCCACTTT
. | . | TRBJ1-1 | TRBV29-1 | CSVQWADPNTEAFF | TGCAGCGTTCAGTGGGCGGACCCAAACACTGAAGCTTTCTTT
. | . | TRBJ2-2 | TRBV6-4 | CASSVDGANTGELFF | TGTGCCAGCAGTGTGGACGGAGCGAACACCGGGGAGCTGTTTTTT
. | . | TRBJ2-2 | TRBV5-1 | CASSTRVGTGELFF | TGCGCCAGCAGCACCAGAGTGGGAACCGGGGAGCTGTTTTTT
once | TRBD2 | TRBJ2-1 | TRBV9 | CASSVGGSGNEQFF | TGTGCCAGCAGCGTAGGCGGGAGTGGTAATGAGCAGTTCTTC
once | TRBD2 | TRBJ2-2 | TRBV6-2/TRBV6-3 | CASSPYSLAGEEAGELFF | TGTGCCAGCAGTCCATACTCCTTAGCGGGAGAGGAGGCCGGGGAGCTGTTTTTT
few | . | TRBJ1-5 | TRBV24-1 | CATSDPEGVRREYGNQPQHF | TGTGCCACCAGTGATCCCGAGGGGGTACGGAGGGAGTATGGCAATCAGCCCCAGCATTTT
. | . | TRBJ2-1 | TRBV7-3 | CASSLSGYEQFF | TGTGCCAGCAGCTTATCCGGTTATGAGCAGTTCTTC
. | . | TRBJ1-5 | TRBV5-6 | CASSMGPGSNQPQHF | TGTGCCAGCAGCATGGGACCGGGTAGCAATCAGCCCCAGCATTTT
. | TRBD1 | TRBJ2-7 | TRBV11-3 | CASSPRQGAGQGIEYEQYF | TGTGCCAGCAGCCCTAGACAGGGGGCGGGGCAGGGTATTGAATACGAGCAGTACTTC
. | . | TRBJ1-5 | TRBV20-1 | CSASNREARYQPQHF | TGCAGTGCTAGTAACAGGGAGGCCCGATATCAGCCCCAGCATTTT
. | . | TRBJ1-6 | TRBV28 | CASSFLAGSRSPLHF | TGTGCCAGCAGTTTTCTGGCAGGGTCACGGTCACCCCTCCACTTT
. | . | TRBJ2-7 | TRBV9 | CASSVGVARVSEQYF | TGTGCCAGCAGCGTAGGAGTAGCCAGGGTCTCCGAGCAGTACTTC
. | . | TRBJ1-6 | TRBV9 | CASVLGHTNSPLHF | TGTGCCAGCGTACTCGGACATACAAATTCACCCCTCCACTTT